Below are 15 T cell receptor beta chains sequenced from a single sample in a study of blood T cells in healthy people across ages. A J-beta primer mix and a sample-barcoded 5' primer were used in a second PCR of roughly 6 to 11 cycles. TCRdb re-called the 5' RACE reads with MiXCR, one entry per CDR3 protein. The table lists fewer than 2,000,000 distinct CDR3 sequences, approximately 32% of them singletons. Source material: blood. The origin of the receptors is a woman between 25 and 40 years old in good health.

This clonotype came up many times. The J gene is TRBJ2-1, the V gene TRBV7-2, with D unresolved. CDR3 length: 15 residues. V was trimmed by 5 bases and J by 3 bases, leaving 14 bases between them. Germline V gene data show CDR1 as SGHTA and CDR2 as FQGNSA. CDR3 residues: CASSPRAVSYNEQFF. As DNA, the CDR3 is TGTGCCAGCAGCCCCCGTGCGGTTAGCTACAATGAGCAGTTCTTC. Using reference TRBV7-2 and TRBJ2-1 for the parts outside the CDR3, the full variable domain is GAGVSQSPSNKVTEKGKDVELRCDPISGHTALYWYRQSLGQGLEFLIYFQGNSAPDKSGLPSDRFSAERTGGSVSTLTIQRTQQEDSAVYLCASSPRAVSYNEQFFGPGTRLTVL.

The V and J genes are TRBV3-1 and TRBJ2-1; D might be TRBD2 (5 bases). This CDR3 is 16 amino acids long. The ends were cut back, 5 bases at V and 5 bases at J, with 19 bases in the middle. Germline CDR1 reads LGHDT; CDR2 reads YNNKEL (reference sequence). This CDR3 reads CASSKIDFAEDNEQFF. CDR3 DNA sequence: TGTGCCAGCAGCAAAATAGACTTTGCGGAGGACAATGAGCAGTTCTTC.

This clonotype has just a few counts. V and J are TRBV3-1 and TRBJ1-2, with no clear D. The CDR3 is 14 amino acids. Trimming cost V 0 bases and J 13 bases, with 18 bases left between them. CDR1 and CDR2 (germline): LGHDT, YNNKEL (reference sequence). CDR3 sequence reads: CASSQDSAAKAVTF. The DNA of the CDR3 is TGTGCCAGCAGCCAAGATAGCGCCGCAAAGGCAGTCACCTTC.

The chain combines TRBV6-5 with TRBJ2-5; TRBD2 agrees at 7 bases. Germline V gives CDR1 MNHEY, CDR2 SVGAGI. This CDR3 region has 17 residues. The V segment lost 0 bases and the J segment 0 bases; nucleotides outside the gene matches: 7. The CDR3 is CASSYSRSSGYQETQYF. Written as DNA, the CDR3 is TGTGCCAGCAGTTACTCGAGATCTAGCGGATACCAAGAGACCCAGTACTTC.

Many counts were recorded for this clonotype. CDR3: CSASSGGTDTQYF. The CDR3 DNA reads TGCAGTGCTAGTAGCGGTGGGACAGATACGCAGTATTTT. This sequence joins TRBV20-1 and TRBJ2-3; TRBD2 might be the D (6 bases). The CDR3 contains 13 residues. V was cut by 3 bases and J by 3 bases, with 10 bases left in between. Germline lookup yields CDR1 DFQATT and CDR2 SNEGSKA (reference sequence).

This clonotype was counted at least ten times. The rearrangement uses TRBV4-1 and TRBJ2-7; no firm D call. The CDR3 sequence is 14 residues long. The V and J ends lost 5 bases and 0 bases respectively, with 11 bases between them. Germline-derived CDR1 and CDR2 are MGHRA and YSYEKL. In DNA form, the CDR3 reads TGCGCCAGCAGCATGGGCAGGAGCTCCTACGAGCAGTACTTC. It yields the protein CASSMGRSSYEQYF.

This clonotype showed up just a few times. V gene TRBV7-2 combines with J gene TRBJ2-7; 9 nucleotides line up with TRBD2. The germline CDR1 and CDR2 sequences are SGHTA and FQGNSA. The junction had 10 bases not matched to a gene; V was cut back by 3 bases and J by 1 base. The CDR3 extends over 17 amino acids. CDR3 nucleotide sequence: TGTGCCAGCAGCTTGGGAGCGGGGGGCTTTTTTTCCTACGAGCAGTACTTC. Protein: CASSLGAGGFFSYEQYF.

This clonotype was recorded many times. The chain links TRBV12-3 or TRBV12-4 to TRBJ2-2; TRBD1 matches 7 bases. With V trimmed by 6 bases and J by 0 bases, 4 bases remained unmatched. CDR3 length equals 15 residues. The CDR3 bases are TGTGCCAGCAGACCCGGGACAGCGAACACCGGGGAGCTGTTTTTT. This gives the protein CASRPGTANTGELFF.

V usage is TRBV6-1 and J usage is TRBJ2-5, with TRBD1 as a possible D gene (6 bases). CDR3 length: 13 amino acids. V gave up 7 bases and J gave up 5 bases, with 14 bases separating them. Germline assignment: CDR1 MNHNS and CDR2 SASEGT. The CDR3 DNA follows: TGTGCCAGCACCGTTGGACAGCGGGAGACCCAGTACTTC. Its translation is CASTVGQRETQYF.

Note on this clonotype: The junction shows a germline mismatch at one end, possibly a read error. The CDR3 DNA reads TGCACCAGCAGCTTCGGAGACAGAAGCACAGATACGCAGTATTTT. Translation gives CTSSFGDRSTDTQYF. The chain has TRBV5-1 and TRBJ2-3; TRBD1 might be the D (5 bases). CDR1 is SGHRS and CDR2 is YFSETQ in the germline V gene. The CDR3 has 15 amino acids.

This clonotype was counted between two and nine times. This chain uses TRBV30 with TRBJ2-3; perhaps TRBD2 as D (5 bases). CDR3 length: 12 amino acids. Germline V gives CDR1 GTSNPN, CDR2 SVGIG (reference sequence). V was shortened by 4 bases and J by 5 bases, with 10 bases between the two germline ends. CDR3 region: CAWNERGDTQYF. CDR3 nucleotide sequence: TGTGCCTGGAATGAACGGGGAGATACGCAGTATTTT.

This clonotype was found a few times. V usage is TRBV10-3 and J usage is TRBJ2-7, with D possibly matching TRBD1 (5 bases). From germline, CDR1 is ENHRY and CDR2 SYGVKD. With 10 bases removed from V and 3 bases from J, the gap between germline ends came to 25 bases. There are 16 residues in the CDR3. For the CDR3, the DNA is TGTGCCACCCCTTACAGGCCAAAAGGTCCCTGCTACGAGCAGTACTTC. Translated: CATPYRPKGPCYEQYF.

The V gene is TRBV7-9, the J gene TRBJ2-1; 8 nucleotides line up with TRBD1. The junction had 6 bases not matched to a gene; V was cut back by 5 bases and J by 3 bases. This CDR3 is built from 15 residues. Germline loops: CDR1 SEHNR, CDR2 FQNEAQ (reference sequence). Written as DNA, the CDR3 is TGTGCCAGCAGCCCGGGACAGGTCGGCTACAATGAGCAGTTCTTC. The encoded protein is CASSPGQVGYNEQFF.

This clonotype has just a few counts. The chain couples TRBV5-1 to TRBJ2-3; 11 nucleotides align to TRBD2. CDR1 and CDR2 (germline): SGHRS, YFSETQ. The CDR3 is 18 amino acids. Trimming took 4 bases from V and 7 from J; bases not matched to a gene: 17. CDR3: CASSPTPLLAGVKNTQYF. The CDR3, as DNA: TGCGCCAGCAGCCCAACCCCATTACTAGCGGGGGTGAAAAATACGCAGTATTTT.

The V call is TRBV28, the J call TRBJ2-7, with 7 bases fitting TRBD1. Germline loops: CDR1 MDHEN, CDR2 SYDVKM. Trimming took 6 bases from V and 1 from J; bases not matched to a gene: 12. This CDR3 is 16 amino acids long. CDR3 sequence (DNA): TGTGCCAGCAGCACACTACCTCGGGACAGATCCTACGAGCAGTACTTC. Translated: CASSTLPRDRSYEQYF.